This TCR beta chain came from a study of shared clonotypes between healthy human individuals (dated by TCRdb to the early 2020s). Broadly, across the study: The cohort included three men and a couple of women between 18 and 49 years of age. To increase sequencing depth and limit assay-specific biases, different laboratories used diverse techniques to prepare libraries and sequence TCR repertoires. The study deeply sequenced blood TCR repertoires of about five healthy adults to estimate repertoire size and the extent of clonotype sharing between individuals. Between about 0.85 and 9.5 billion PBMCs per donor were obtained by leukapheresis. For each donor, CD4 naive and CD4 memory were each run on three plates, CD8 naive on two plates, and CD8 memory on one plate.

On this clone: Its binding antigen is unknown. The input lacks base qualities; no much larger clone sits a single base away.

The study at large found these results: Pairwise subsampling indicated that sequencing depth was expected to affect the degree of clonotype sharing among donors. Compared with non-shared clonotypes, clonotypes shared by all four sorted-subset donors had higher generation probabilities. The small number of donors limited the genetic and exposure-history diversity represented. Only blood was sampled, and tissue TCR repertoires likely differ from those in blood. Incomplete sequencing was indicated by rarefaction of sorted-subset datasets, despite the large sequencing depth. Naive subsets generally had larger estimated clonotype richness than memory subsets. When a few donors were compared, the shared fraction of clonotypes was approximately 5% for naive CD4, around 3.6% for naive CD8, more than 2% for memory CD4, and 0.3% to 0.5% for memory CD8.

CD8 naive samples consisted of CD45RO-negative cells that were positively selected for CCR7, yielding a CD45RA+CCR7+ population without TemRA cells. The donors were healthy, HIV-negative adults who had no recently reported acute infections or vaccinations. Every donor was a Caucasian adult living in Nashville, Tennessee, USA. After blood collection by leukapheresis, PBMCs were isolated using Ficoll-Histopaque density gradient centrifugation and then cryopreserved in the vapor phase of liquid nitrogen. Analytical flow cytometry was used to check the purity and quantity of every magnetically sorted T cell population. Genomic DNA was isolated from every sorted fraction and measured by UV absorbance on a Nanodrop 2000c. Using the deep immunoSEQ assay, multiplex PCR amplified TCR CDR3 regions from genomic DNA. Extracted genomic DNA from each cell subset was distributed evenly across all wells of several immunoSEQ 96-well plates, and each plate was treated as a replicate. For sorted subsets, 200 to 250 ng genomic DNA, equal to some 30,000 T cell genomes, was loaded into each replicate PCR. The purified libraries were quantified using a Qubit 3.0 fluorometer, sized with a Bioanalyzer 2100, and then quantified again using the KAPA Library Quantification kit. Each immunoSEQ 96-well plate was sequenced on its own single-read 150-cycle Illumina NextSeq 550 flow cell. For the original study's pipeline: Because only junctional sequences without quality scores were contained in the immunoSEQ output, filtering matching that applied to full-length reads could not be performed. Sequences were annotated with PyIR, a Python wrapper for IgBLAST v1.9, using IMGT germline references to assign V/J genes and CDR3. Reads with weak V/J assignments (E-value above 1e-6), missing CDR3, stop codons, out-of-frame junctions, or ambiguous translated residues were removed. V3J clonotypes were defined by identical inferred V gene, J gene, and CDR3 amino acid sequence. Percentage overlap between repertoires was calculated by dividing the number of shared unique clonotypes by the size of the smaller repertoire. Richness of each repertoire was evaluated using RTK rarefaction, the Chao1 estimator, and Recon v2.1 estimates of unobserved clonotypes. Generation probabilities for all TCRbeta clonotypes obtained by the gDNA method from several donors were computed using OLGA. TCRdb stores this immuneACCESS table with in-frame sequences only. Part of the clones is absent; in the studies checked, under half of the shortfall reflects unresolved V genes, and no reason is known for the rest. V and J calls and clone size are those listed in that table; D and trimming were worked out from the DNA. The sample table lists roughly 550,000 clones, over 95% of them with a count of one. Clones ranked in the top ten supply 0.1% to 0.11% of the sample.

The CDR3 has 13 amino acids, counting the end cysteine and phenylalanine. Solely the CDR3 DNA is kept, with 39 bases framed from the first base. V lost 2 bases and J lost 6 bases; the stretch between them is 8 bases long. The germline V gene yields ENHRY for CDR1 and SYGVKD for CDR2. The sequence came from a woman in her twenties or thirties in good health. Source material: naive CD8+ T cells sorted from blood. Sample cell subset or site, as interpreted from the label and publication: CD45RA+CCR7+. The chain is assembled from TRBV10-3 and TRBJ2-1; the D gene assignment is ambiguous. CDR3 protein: CAISEAYSNEQFF. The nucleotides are TGTGCCATCAGTGAGGCTTACAGCAATGAGCAGTTCTTC.